Below, 5 T cell receptor beta chains from the same sample are listed, as sequenced in a study of molecular identifiers for immune sequencing clone quantification. MiXCR, applied by TCRdb to the PCR reads, yields one record per CDR3 protein. Of around 480,000 distinct CDR3 sequences in the sample, 20% to 25% were seen once. Sequenced: naive CD8+ T cells from blood, with Jurkat cell RNA spiked in. The subset is: FACS-sorted CD8+CD4-CCR7+CD45RA+ naive T cells. The receptors derive from a human donor in good health. Some libraries in this study had Jurkat cell RNA spiked in.

This clonotype was counted at least ten times. The chain has TRBV29-1 and TRBJ2-3; 14 positions match TRBD2. Germline CDR1 SQVTM, CDR2 ANQGSEA. The CDR3 contains 21 residues. J gave up 0 bases and V 1 base, and 15 bases lay outside the gene matches. Here the CDR3 reads CSVEGGSGLAGGSASTDTQYF. The CDR3, as DNA: TGCAGCGTTGAAGGGGGATCAGGACTAGCGGGGGGATCCGCTAGCACAGATACGCAGTATTTT.

Only a few counts were recorded for this clonotype. V gene TRBV28 combines with J gene TRBJ2-1; 13 bases align to TRBD2. The CDR3 covers 19 residues. V lost 6 bases, J lost 0 bases, and 11 bases stayed unmatched. Germline V gene data show CDR1 as MDHEN and CDR2 as SYDVKM. The CDR3 protein is CASSSTSGRASVSYNEQFF. CDR3 in DNA: TGTGCCAGCAGCTCTACTAGCGGGAGGGCCAGCGTCTCCTACAATGAGCAGTTCTTC.

This clonotype showed up just a few times. V gene TRBV20-1 combines with J gene TRBJ2-4; possible D gene TRBD2, 6 bases. Per germline, CDR1 DFQATT and CDR2 SNEGSKA (reference sequence). This CDR3 is built from 16 residues. The V end was cut by 3 bases, the J end by 0 bases, with 15 bases between. CDR3 in amino acids: CSARGPGLPAKNIQYF. In nucleotides, the CDR3 is TGCAGTGCTAGGGGACCGGGACTCCCAGCCAAAAACATTCAGTACTTC.

This clonotype appeared many times. The chain couples TRBV4-3 to TRBJ1-1, with TRBD1 as a possible D gene (5 bases). The CDR3 is made up of 16 amino acids. Germline V CDR1 and CDR2: LGHNA, YSLEER. V was clipped by 0 bases and J by 5 bases, with 16 bases between them. As DNA, the CDR3 is TGCGCCAGCAGCCAAGATCGAATAGGGGAAGAAACTGAAGCTTTCTTT. It is translated as CASSQDRIGEETEAFF.

This clonotype was counted ten times or more. The genes are TRBV29-1 and TRBJ2-7; unclear D gene. The CDR3 loop spans 11 amino acids. Germline-derived CDR1 and CDR2 are SQVTM and ANQGSEA. Trimming pared 4 bases from V and 5 bases from J, leaving 9 bases between. CDR3 in amino acids: CSVVWADEQYF. The CDR3 DNA reads TGCAGCGTTGTTTGGGCCGACGAGCAGTACTTC.